Here is one T cell receptor beta chain with its context. The assay was immunoSEQ multiplex PCR, and TCRdb's table has in-frame clones only and misses some. Among 200,000 to 250,000 clones listed, 86% were seen once. The CDR3 spans 15 residues. Germline trimming cut 6 bases from V and 2 bases from J; bases unmatched to any gene: 9. Germline V gene lookup returns CDR1 SGHDN and CDR2 FVKESK. This specimen belongs to a study of blood T cell repertoires in COVID-19. At the level of the study: Sources were T cells, B-cell-depleted T cells, or PBMCs; the material itself was cDNA or gDNA.

The receptor comes from a man under 40 who had recovered from COVID-19. The specimen was peripheral blood. The chain is built from TRBV14 and TRBJ1-1; 7 positions match TRBD1. The DNA of the CDR3 is TGTGCCAGCAGTCGATTCGGGACAGATAACACTGAAGCTTTCTTT. Amino acid sequence: CASSRFGTDNTEAFF.